These 5 T cell receptor beta chains originate from one sample sequenced in a study of shared clonotypes between healthy human individuals. The method was immunoSEQ multiplex PCR; TCRdb's version includes in-frame clones alone and lacks a portion of them. The sample lists about 2.4 million clones, around nine tenths occurring once. The sequenced sample consisted of naive CD4+ T cells sorted from blood. Subset reported: CD45RA+ positively selected. These receptors were taken from a young man in good health.

This rearrangement joins TRBV6-1 to TRBJ2-7, with a possible D match to TRBD1 (5 bases). Germline-derived CDR1 and CDR2 are MNHNS and SASEGT. This CDR3 contains 12 residues. Deletions cut 8 bases from V and 6 bases from J, with 14 bases between. Here the CDR3 DNA reads TGTGCCAGCGCGGCAGGGTTGACCGAGCAGTACTTC. It codes for CASAAGLTEQYF.

The J gene is TRBJ2-7, the V gene TRBV6-1, with D perhaps matching TRBD2 (6 bases). Germline values: CDR1 MNHNS, CDR2 SASEGT. Trimming removed 2 bases from V and 3 bases from J, with 14 bases in between. The CDR3 runs 15 residues. The CDR3 loop is CASSERPGVIYEQYF. The CDR3 nucleotides are TGTGCCAGCAGTGAAAGGCCGGGAGTAATCTACGAGCAGTACTTC.

The genes are TRBV19 and TRBJ2-7; a possible D gene is TRBD1 (5 bases). This CDR3 contains 15 residues. With 5 bases removed from V and 0 bases from J, the gap between germline ends came to 14 bases. Germline CDR1 LNHDA, CDR2 SQIVND (reference sequence). DNA for the CDR3: TGTGCCAGTAGTCCTAGGGGTTCAAGCTCCTACGAGCAGTACTTC. Its protein is CASSPRGSSSYEQYF.

This chain connects TRBV25-1 to TRBJ2-7; TRBD1 agrees at 9 bases. Germline V CDR1 and CDR2: MGHDK, SYGVNS. The CDR3 spans 14 residues. V shed 6 bases and J 5 bases; nucleotides not matched to a gene: 8. The CDR3 coding sequence is TGTGCCAGCAGGGAGGGACAGGGTGTCAACGAGCAGTACTTC. It translates to CASREGQGVNEQYF.

The chain joins TRBV5-4 to TRBJ2-5; TRBD1 aligns across 9 bases. This CDR3 is built from 15 residues. Trimming at V came to 6 bases and at J to 1 base, leaving 7 bases not matched to a gene. CDR1 SGHNT and CDR2 YYREEE come from the germline V gene (reference sequence). The CDR3 reads CASTPTGGFQETQYF. DNA of the CDR3: TGTGCCAGCACCCCGACAGGGGGGTTCCAAGAGACCCAGTACTTC.